The 17 T cell receptor beta chains below were found in one sample sequenced in a study of T cell responses to AZD1222 COVID-19 vaccine. Data came from immunoSEQ multiplex PCR; TCRdb stores just in-frame clones and leaves some out. The data show some 150,000 clones, under 95% seen once. The sample consisted of peripheral blood, taken on day 0 of MenACWY control vaccination. Source of these receptors: an adult in good health.

V usage is TRBV29-1 and J usage is TRBJ1-2; D unclear. Between the trimmed V and J ends, which lost 7 bases and 8 bases, there was a span of 23 bases. Per the germline V gene, CDR1 is SQVTM and CDR2 is ANQGSEA. The CDR3 totals 14 residues. For the CDR3, the DNA is TGCAGCGCCTCTCCGGAGACACGACTATGGGGCTACACCTTC. Protein: CSASPETRLWGYTF.

This clone has a handful of counts. V is TRBV2 and J is TRBJ1-2, with D hard to call. The germline V and J ends were trimmed by 1 base and 8 bases, with 14 bases remaining between them. The CDR3 covers 14 residues. Germline V gene lookup returns CDR1 SNHLY and CDR2 FYNNEI. Here the CDR3 DNA reads TGTGCCAGCAGTGAAGGGCAGGTGCTGGGAGGCTACACCTTC. Translating gives CASSEGQVLGGYTF.

The chain is built from TRBV11-2 and TRBJ1-6; TRBD1 agrees at 7 bases. The CDR3 sequence is 12 residues long. Trimming removed 5 bases from V and 14 bases from J; junction bases left unmatched: 6. Germline CDR1 is SGHAT and CDR2 is FQNNGV. The CDR3 reads CASSRDRLTLHF. For the CDR3, the DNA is TGTGCCAGCAGCCGGGACAGATTAACCCTCCACTTT.

This clone was seen once. This chain links TRBV19 with TRBJ2-1; D is uncertain. Germline V CDR1 and CDR2: LNHDA, SQIVND (reference sequence). V dropped 3 bases and J dropped 4 bases, with 10 bases sitting between them. The CDR3 has 14 amino acids. DNA of the CDR3: TGTGCCAGTAGTATGGGGAACGTTTACAATGAGCAGTTCTTC. It translates to CASSMGNVYNEQFF.

The chain carries TRBV30 and TRBJ1-6; D unresolved. Germline V CDR1 and CDR2: GTSNPN, SVGIG (reference sequence). This CDR3 comprises 14 residues. The V end lost 2 bases, the J end lost 3 bases, and 8 bases lay between the germline ends. CDR3 nucleotide sequence: TGTGCCTGGAGTACCTGGAACTATAATTCACCCCTCCACTTT. It codes for CAWSTWNYNSPLHF.

The rearrangement joins TRBV28 to TRBJ2-7; 15 nucleotides agree with TRBD2. The V segment lost 7 bases and the J segment 1 base; nucleotides outside the gene matches: 8. CDR1 is MDHEN, CDR2 SYDVKM, per germline. This CDR3 is built from 17 residues. Written as DNA, the CDR3 is TGTGCCAGCACCCCGGGACTAGCGGGGGGACAATCCTACGAGCAGTACTTC. Translating it yields CASTPGLAGGQSYEQYF.

The chain recombines TRBV9 with TRBJ2-3; D uncertain. The CDR3 consists of 14 residues. V lost 0 bases and J 6 bases, leaving 11 bases between the germline ends. Germline V gene lookup returns CDR1 SGDLS and CDR2 YYNGEE. CDR3 sequence: CASSVGLFGDTQYF. In nucleotides, the CDR3 is TGTGCCAGCAGCGTAGGGCTATTCGGTGATACGCAGTATTTT.

The rearrangement uses TRBV7-2 and TRBJ2-5; tentatively, D is TRBD1 or TRBD2 (5 bases each). Trimming cost V 3 bases and J 11 bases, with 13 bases left between them. The germline V gene has CDR1 SGHTA and CDR2 FQGNSA. The CDR3 consists of 12 residues. The CDR3 spells CASSFGAELQYF. CDR3 nucleotides: TGTGCCAGCAGCTTCGGGGCCGAGCTTCAGTACTTC.

The chain joins TRBV19 to TRBJ2-1, with 9 bases that match TRBD2. The CDR3 runs to 14 residues. Germline V gene sequence: CDR1 LNHDA, CDR2 SQIVND (reference sequence). V trimming: 2 bases; J trimming: 7 bases; junction bases outside the gene matches: 3. For the CDR3, the DNA is TGTGCCAGTAGTATACCGGGACTAGCAAATGAGCAGTTCTTC. Translation: CASSIPGLANEQFF.

The chain carries TRBV4-1 and TRBJ2-1; 9 positions match TRBD2. The length of the CDR3 is 16 residues. CDR1 MGHRA and CDR2 YSYEKL come from the germline V gene. V lost 1 base to trimming and J lost 7 bases; unmatched junction nucleotides: 8. The CDR3 reads CASSQVASGVGNEQFF. The CDR3 coding sequence is TGCGCCAGCAGCCAAGTTGCTAGCGGGGTGGGTAATGAGCAGTTCTTC.

V is TRBV11-2 and J is TRBJ2-7, with D perhaps matching TRBD1 (6 bases). V was clipped by 5 bases and J by 7 bases, with 12 bases between them. This CDR3 spans 12 amino acids. Germline CDR1 SGHAT, CDR2 FQNNGV. The CDR3 nucleotides read TGTGCCAGCAGCCCACAGGGAGCGGAGCAGTACTTC. Translation: CASSPQGAEQYF.

The chain joins TRBV5-5 to TRBJ2-2; 7 nucleotides match TRBD2. With 2 bases clipped from V and 6 bases from J, the junction kept 13 bases outside the gene matches. The CDR3 is made up of 17 amino acids. CDR1 and CDR2 (germline): SGHKS, YYEKEE (reference sequence). CDR3 sequence: CASSFRARGLGAGELFF. CDR3 coding DNA: TGTGCCAGCAGCTTCAGGGCCAGAGGACTAGGGGCCGGGGAGCTGTTTTTT.

The chain is built from TRBV13 and TRBJ1-2; 7 positions match TRBD1. The CDR3 has 17 residues. V shed 7 bases, J shed 6 bases, and the junction held 20 bases outside the gene matches. Germline V gene lookup returns CDR1 PRHDT and CDR2 FYEKMQ (reference sequence). CDR3 bases: TGTGCCAGCACCTTCACAGGGGATATTTTCTTCCGTCATGGCTACACCTTC. Its translation: CASTFTGDIFFRHGYTF.

This CDR3 is CASSIGGSSNQPQHF. DNA for the CDR3: TGTGCCAGTAGTATTGGAGGGTCTAGCAATCAGCCCCAGCATTTT. The V call is TRBV19, the J call TRBJ1-5; D remains ambiguous. The CDR3 has 15 residues. Germline V gene data show CDR1 as LNHDA and CDR2 as SQIVND (reference sequence). V lost 3 bases and J 0 bases, leaving 9 bases between the germline ends.

V usage is TRBV24-1 and J usage is TRBJ2-6; TRBD1 aligns across 7 bases. V was clipped by 5 bases and J by 2 bases; unmatched bases: 5. Germline CDR1 KGHDR, CDR2 SFDVKD. This CDR3 is built from 16 residues. As DNA, the CDR3 is TGTGCCACCAGTGCCTTGAGGGGGCCTGGGGCCAACGTCCTGACTTTC. This translates into CATSALRGPGANVLTF.

V is TRBV29-1 and J is TRBJ1-1; D unclear. The V gene's germline CDR1 is SQVTM and CDR2 ANQGSEA. V lost 4 bases and J lost 2, with 11 bases in between. This CDR3 has 13 amino acids. CDR3 sequence reads: CSVGTKQNTEAFF. The CDR3 DNA follows: TGCAGCGTTGGCACGAAACAAAACACTGAAGCTTTCTTT.

The chain carries TRBV25-1 and TRBJ2-5; TRBD1 might be the D (6 bases). Germline V gene lookup returns CDR1 MGHDK and CDR2 SYGVNS. The ends were cut back, 7 bases at V and 5 bases at J, with 11 bases in the middle. This CDR3 has 12 amino acids. The CDR3 DNA reads TGTGCCAGCAATAGGGGGATGGAGACCCAGTACTTC. Its protein is CASNRGMETQYF.